The T cell receptor beta chain under discussion was sequenced for a study of beta chain features in type 1 diabetes. Study-wide results and limits: Among type 1 diabetes patients, VDJ junctions had fewer insertions and more deletions.

With respect to this clone: The antigen remains unidentified.

Expressed TCRB transcripts were sequenced after all isolated RNA was converted to cDNA. Generated by immunoSEQ multiplex PCR, the TCRdb table keeps only in-frame clones and is missing some. The data hold roughly 400,000 clones, with over 11% observed a single time. CDR1 and CDR2 (germline): GTSNPN, SVGIG (reference sequence). The J segment lost 4 bases and the V segment lost 2 bases, leaving 12 bases of the junction unmatched. The CDR3 spans 18 residues. The clonotype comes from a man aged 25-45 years in good health. The sample was naive CD4+ T cells from blood. The chain is built from TRBV30 and TRBJ2-2; 11 positions match TRBD2. The CDR3 reads CAWSIRLAGGRGTGELFF. Here the CDR3 DNA reads TGTGCCTGGAGTATCCGGCTAGCGGGAGGCCGTGGCACCGGGGAGCTGTTTTTT. Drawing the rest from reference TRBV30 and TRBJ2-2, the complete variable domain is SQTIHQWPATLVQPVGSPLSLECTVEGTSNPNLYWYRQAAGRGLQLLFYSVGIGQISSEVPQNLSASRPQDRQFILSSKKLLLSDSGFYLCAWSIRLAGGRGTGELFFGEGSRLTVL.